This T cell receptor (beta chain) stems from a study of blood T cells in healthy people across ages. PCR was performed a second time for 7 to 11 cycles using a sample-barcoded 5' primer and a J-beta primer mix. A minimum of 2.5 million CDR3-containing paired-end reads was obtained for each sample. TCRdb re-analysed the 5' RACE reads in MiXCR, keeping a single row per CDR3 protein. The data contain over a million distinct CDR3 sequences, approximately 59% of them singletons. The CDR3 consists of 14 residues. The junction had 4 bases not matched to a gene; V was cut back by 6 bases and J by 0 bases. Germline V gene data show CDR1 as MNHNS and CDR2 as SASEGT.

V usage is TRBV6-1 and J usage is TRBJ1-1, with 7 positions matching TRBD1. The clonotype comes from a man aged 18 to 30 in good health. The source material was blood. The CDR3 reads CASRVTGMNTEAFF. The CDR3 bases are TGTGCCAGCAGAGTGACAGGGATGAACACTGAAGCTTTCTTT.